The present T cell receptor beta chain was sequenced within a study of T-cell memory formation after mild COVID-19. Study-level information: Clustering of TCRs was largely donor specific.

UMIs and sample barcodes were carried by the TCR alpha and TCR beta cDNA libraries that 5'RACE produced using constant-segment primers. TCRdb independently ran MiXCR on the 5' RACE reads; one entry per CDR3 protein. The table records under 300,000 distinct CDR3 sequences, about a sixth of them present only once. In its sample, this clonotype was seen a few times. Its antigen is unidentified. General observations from the study: Mainly in CM and EM were contracting CD4+ clones; CD8+ were in EMRA.

This TCR derives from a man aged 18-30 years who had mild COVID-19 (a few samples of this study predate the infection). Cell type and time point are not known. The sequenced sample consisted of PBMCs or a T cell subset sorted from them (not recorded which).

CDR3 region: CATKKEGGAEQYV. CDR3 nucleotides: TGTGCCACCAAAAAAGAGGGGGGCGCCGAGCAGTACGTC. The V call is TRBV6-6, the J call TRBJ2-7; D is perhaps TRBD1 or TRBD2 (6 bases each). Germline CDR1 reads MNHNY; CDR2 reads SVGAGI (reference sequence). This CDR3 spans 13 amino acids. The ends were cut back, 10 bases at V and 6 bases at J, with 19 bases in the middle.